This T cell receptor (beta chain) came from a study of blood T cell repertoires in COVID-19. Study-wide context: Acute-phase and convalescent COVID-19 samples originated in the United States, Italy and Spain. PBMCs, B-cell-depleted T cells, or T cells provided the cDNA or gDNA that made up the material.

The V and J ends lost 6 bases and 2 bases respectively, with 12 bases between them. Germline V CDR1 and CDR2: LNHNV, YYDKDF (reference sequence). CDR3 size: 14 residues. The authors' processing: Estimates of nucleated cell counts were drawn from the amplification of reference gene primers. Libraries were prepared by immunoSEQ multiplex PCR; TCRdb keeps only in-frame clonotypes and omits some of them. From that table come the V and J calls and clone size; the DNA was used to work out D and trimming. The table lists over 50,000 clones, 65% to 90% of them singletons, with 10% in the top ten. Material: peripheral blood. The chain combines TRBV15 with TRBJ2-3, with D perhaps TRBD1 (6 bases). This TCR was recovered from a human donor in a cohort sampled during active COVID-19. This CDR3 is CATRTGFSTDTQYF. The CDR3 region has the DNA TGTGCCACCAGGACAGGATTCTCCACAGATACGCAGTATTTT.